These T cell receptor beta chains were read from a single sample in a study of cytomegalovirus exposure and HLA in healthy donors. The table came from immunoSEQ multiplex PCR; TCRdb's copy has only in-frame clones and leaves some out. The sample holds 190,000 or so clones, 60% to 85% seen once. Source material: PBMCs. The source of these receptors is a girl under 18 in good health and CMV-seropositive. The CDR3 runs from the conserved cysteine through the conserved F or W. Each record gives: J gene, clone size, V gene, D gene, CDR3 DNA, CDR3 protein. D genes are given only for firm matches. Some rows have no size entry. The others give once, few or many, or a class for an expanded clone.

j_gene: TRBJ1-3
abundance: -
v_gene: TRBV2
d_gene: -
CDR3nt: TGTGCCAGCAGTGAGACAAGAAGCTCTGGAAACACCATATATTTT
CDR3aa: CASSETRSSGNTIYF

j_gene: TRBJ1-1
abundance: -
v_gene: TRBV15
d_gene: -
CDR3nt: TGTGCCACCGGCAGGCCTTGGGACTCGGTTTACACTGAAGCTTTCTTT
CDR3aa: CATGRPWDSVYTEAFF

j_gene: TRBJ2-3
abundance: -
v_gene: TRBV11-2
d_gene: TRBD2
CDR3nt: TGTGCCAGCAGCTTAGTGTCGGGGGGGAGCACAGATACGCAGTATTTT
CDR3aa: CASSLVSGGSTDTQYF

j_gene: TRBJ2-1
abundance: -
v_gene: TRBV5-4
d_gene: TRBD2
CDR3nt: TGTGCCAGCACCCCGGTGGGTCGTAGCGGGGGGCCCAATGAGCAGTTCTTC
CDR3aa: CASTPVGRSGGPNEQFF

j_gene: TRBJ2-7
abundance: once
v_gene: TRBV15
d_gene: TRBD1
CDR3nt: TGTGCCACCAGCAGAGCGACAGGGGGATCCTACGAGCAGTACTTC
CDR3aa: CATSRATGGSYEQYF

j_gene: TRBJ1-2
abundance: -
v_gene: TRBV11-2
d_gene: -
CDR3nt: TGTGCCAGCAGCTCACAGGTTTCTGGCTACACCTTC
CDR3aa: CASSSQVSGYTF

j_gene: TRBJ1-2
abundance: -
v_gene: TRBV20-1
d_gene: TRBD1
CDR3nt: TGCAGTGCCTGGACAGGGGGCGCCTACACCTTC
CDR3aa: CSAWTGGAYTF

j_gene: TRBJ2-2
abundance: -
v_gene: TRBV4-1
d_gene: -
CDR3nt: TGCGCCAGCAGCCAAGAAACCCGGGTTCCCGGGGAGCTGTTTTTT
CDR3aa: CASSQETRVPGELFF

j_gene: TRBJ2-3
abundance: -
v_gene: TRBV4-3
d_gene: -
CDR3nt: TGCGCCAGCAGTAGAGATACGCAGTATTTT
CDR3aa: CASSRDTQYF

j_gene: TRBJ2-2
abundance: -
v_gene: TRBV25-1
d_gene: -
CDR3nt: TGTGCCAGCAGTGAATCAACCAGGGGGAACACCGGGGAGCTGTTTTTT
CDR3aa: CASSESTRGNTGELFF

j_gene: TRBJ2-2
abundance: -
v_gene: TRBV25-1
d_gene: TRBD1
CDR3nt: TGTGCCAGCAGTGAAGCGGGACAGGTAACGAACACCGGGGAGCTGTTTTTT
CDR3aa: CASSEAGQVTNTGELFF

j_gene: TRBJ2-7
abundance: -
v_gene: TRBV18
d_gene: -
CDR3nt: TGTGCCAGCTCACCACCTCGTTTGGAGCAGTACTTC
CDR3aa: CASSPPRLEQYF

j_gene: TRBJ2-7
abundance: -
v_gene: TRBV7-8
d_gene: -
CDR3nt: TGTGCCAGCAGCAAACGCAGGGTCGAGCAGTACTTC
CDR3aa: CASSKRRVEQYF

j_gene: TRBJ2-7
abundance: -
v_gene: TRBV2
d_gene: -
CDR3nt: TGTGCCAGCATCCCGGGACACCTACTCTCCTACGAGCAGTACTTC
CDR3aa: CASIPGHLLSYEQYF

j_gene: TRBJ1-2
abundance: few
v_gene: TRBV28
d_gene: -
CDR3nt: TGTGCCAGCAGTTTTTCGATCGGGCAGGGCTATGGCTACACCTTC
CDR3aa: CASSFSIGQGYGYTF

j_gene: TRBJ2-7
abundance: -
v_gene: TRBV18
d_gene: TRBD2
CDR3nt: TGTGCCAGCTCACCGGTCGGCCTAGCGGGGGTATCCTACGAGCAGTACTTC
CDR3aa: CASSPVGLAGVSYEQYF

j_gene: TRBJ1-1
abundance: -
v_gene: TRBV27
d_gene: -
CDR3nt: TGTGCCAGCAGTCGGCGGGCCGCGGACACTGAAGCTTTCTTT
CDR3aa: CASSRRAADTEAFF

j_gene: TRBJ1-5
abundance: -
v_gene: TRBV19
d_gene: -
CDR3nt: TGTGCCAGTATGAAGCGAGGCGGGAGCCAGCCCCAGCATTTT
CDR3aa: CASMKRGGSQPQHF

j_gene: TRBJ2-7
abundance: -
v_gene: TRBV11-3
d_gene: TRBD2
CDR3nt: TGTGCCAGCAGTCGCTATATAGCGGGGGGGCGCTACGAGCAGTACTTC
CDR3aa: CASSRYIAGGRYEQYF

j_gene: TRBJ2-2
abundance: -
v_gene: TRBV5-4
d_gene: TRBD1
CDR3nt: TGTGCCAGCAGGGTACAGGGGGACACCGGGGAGCTGTTTTTT
CDR3aa: CASRVQGDTGELFF

j_gene: TRBJ1-1
abundance: -
v_gene: TRBV2
d_gene: -
CDR3nt: TGTGCCAGCAATGGACAAGCCATCGTAGCTTTCTTT
CDR3aa: CASNGQAIVAFF

j_gene: TRBJ1-3
abundance: -
v_gene: TRBV6-5
d_gene: -
CDR3nt: TGTGCCAGCAGGAACAGGGTGGACGGAAACACCATATATTTT
CDR3aa: CASRNRVDGNTIYF

j_gene: TRBJ2-3
abundance: few
v_gene: TRBV25-1
d_gene: TRBD2
CDR3nt: TGTGCCAGCAGTGTGCGGGGGACGAAAAGCACAGATACGCAGTATTTT
CDR3aa: CASSVRGTKSTDTQYF

j_gene: TRBJ2-5
abundance: -
v_gene: TRBV15
d_gene: TRBD1
CDR3nt: TGTGCCACCAGCCCGTCACAGGGGAACATACAGACCCAGTACTTC
CDR3aa: CATSPSQGNIQTQYF

j_gene: TRBJ1-2
abundance: -
v_gene: TRBV13
d_gene: TRBD1
CDR3nt: TGTGCCAGCAGCGAAGACAGGGGGTCCGGGGCTAACTATGGCTACACCTTC
CDR3aa: CASSEDRGSGANYGYTF

j_gene: TRBJ2-7
abundance: -
v_gene: TRBV6-1
d_gene: -
CDR3nt: TGTGCCAGCACCTACGGGGAGCCAACCCCCTACGAGCAGTACTTC
CDR3aa: CASTYGEPTPYEQYF

j_gene: TRBJ2-1
abundance: few
v_gene: TRBV7-2
d_gene: TRBD2
CDR3nt: TGTGCCAGCAGCCCCCGGATAGCGGGGGGCCTGGGTGGGCAGTTCTTC
CDR3aa: CASSPRIAGGLGGQFF

j_gene: TRBJ1-2
abundance: -
v_gene: TRBV13
d_gene: -
CDR3nt: TGTGCCAGCAGCTCGACAGGTCCAAGCGGCTACACCTTC
CDR3aa: CASSSTGPSGYTF

j_gene: TRBJ1-2
abundance: -
v_gene: TRBV7-2
d_gene: TRBD1
CDR3nt: TGTGCCAGCAGTCAGGACAGGACCACGGGCTACACCTTC
CDR3aa: CASSQDRTTGYTF

j_gene: TRBJ1-2
abundance: -
v_gene: TRBV4-3
d_gene: -
CDR3nt: TGCGCCAGCAGCCAAGATGAATGGCGGAGTGGCTACACCTTC
CDR3aa: CASSQDEWRSGYTF

j_gene: TRBJ1-2
abundance: -
v_gene: TRBV6-5
d_gene: -
CDR3nt: TGTGCCAGCAGTGTATCTCGGCCAGGGGTCCGTGGCTACACCTTC
CDR3aa: CASSVSRPGVRGYTF

j_gene: TRBJ2-3
abundance: few
v_gene: TRBV10-3
d_gene: TRBD1
CDR3nt: TGTGCCATCAGGGACAGGGTGAAAGCAGATACGCAGTATTTT
CDR3aa: CAIRDRVKADTQYF

j_gene: TRBJ2-3
abundance: -
v_gene: TRBV6-1
d_gene: TRBD2
CDR3nt: TGTGCCAGCAGTGATCAGCGGGGGAACACAGATACGCAGTATTTT
CDR3aa: CASSDQRGNTDTQYF

j_gene: TRBJ1-5
abundance: -
v_gene: TRBV27
d_gene: TRBD1
CDR3nt: TGTGCCAGCAGAGGACAGGGCAATCAGCCCCAGCATTTT
CDR3aa: CASRGQGNQPQHF

j_gene: TRBJ1-1
abundance: -
v_gene: TRBV6-1
d_gene: -
CDR3nt: TGTGCCAGCATTTCGGGCACTGAAGCTTTCTTT
CDR3aa: CASISGTEAFF

j_gene: TRBJ1-2
abundance: -
v_gene: TRBV7-9
d_gene: -
CDR3nt: TGTGCCAGCAGCTTTAATCGAGAGGGAGGTGGCTACACCTTC
CDR3aa: CASSFNREGGGYTF

j_gene: TRBJ1-2
abundance: -
v_gene: TRBV7-2
d_gene: -
CDR3nt: TGTGCCAGCAGCCCTTTTTTTTGGGGGGAGAATGGCTACACCTTC
CDR3aa: CASSPFFWGENGYTF

j_gene: TRBJ1-5
abundance: -
v_gene: TRBV30
d_gene: -
CDR3nt: TGTGCTTGTGGAACAGGAAATCAGCCCCAGCATTTT
CDR3aa: CACGTGNQPQHF

j_gene: TRBJ2-7
abundance: -
v_gene: TRBV9
d_gene: TRBD1
CDR3nt: TGTGCCAGCAGCGTAGAATCAGGACAGGGTGTTCTGTACTTC
CDR3aa: CASSVESGQGVLYF

j_gene: TRBJ2-7
abundance: -
v_gene: TRBV6-1
d_gene: TRBD1
CDR3nt: TGTGCCAGTAGACAGGGACAGGGATGGGAGCAGTACTTC
CDR3aa: CASRQGQGWEQYF

j_gene: TRBJ2-7
abundance: -
v_gene: TRBV2
d_gene: TRBD2
CDR3nt: TGTGCCAGCAGTGAAGTGCGACTAGCCCAGGGTGTGAAGTACTTC
CDR3aa: CASSEVRLAQGVKYF

j_gene: TRBJ1-2
abundance: -
v_gene: TRBV11-2
d_gene: -
CDR3nt: TGTGCCAGCAGCGCACAGGGTTCCAATGGCTACACCTTC
CDR3aa: CASSAQGSNGYTF

j_gene: TRBJ2-7
abundance: -
v_gene: TRBV6-1
d_gene: -
CDR3nt: TGTGCCAGCAGTGATGCGAGGGGGGGGCAAAGGTACGAGCAGTACTTC
CDR3aa: CASSDARGGQRYEQYF

j_gene: TRBJ2-7
abundance: -
v_gene: TRBV15
d_gene: TRBD1
CDR3nt: TGTGCCACCAGCAGAGGGTCCCGGGACAGGTACTACGAGCAGTACTTC
CDR3aa: CATSRGSRDRYYEQYF

j_gene: TRBJ1-1
abundance: -
v_gene: TRBV29-1
d_gene: -
CDR3nt: TGCAGCGTTGGTCCAGTTCTGAACACTGAAGCTTTCTTT
CDR3aa: CSVGPVLNTEAFF

j_gene: TRBJ1-2
abundance: -
v_gene: TRBV9
d_gene: -
CDR3nt: TGTGCCAGCAGCGCGCCATCTCAGGGGAAATCTGGCTACACCTTC
CDR3aa: CASSAPSQGKSGYTF

j_gene: TRBJ2-1
abundance: -
v_gene: TRBV4-2
d_gene: -
CDR3nt: TGTGCCAGCAGCCTTTGGGCGGACAGCCAGTCCTACAATGAGCAGTTCTTC
CDR3aa: CASSLWADSQSYNEQFF

j_gene: TRBJ2-7
abundance: -
v_gene: TRBV7-7
d_gene: -
CDR3nt: TGTGCCAGCAGCCCGGGTGGCGTCAGCTCCTACGAGCAGTACTTC
CDR3aa: CASSPGGVSSYEQYF

j_gene: TRBJ2-2
abundance: -
v_gene: TRBV7-8
d_gene: -
CDR3nt: TGTGCCAGCGGGCTGGGGGGGCCGAACACCGGGGAGCTGTTTTTT
CDR3aa: CASGLGGPNTGELFF

j_gene: TRBJ2-3
abundance: once
v_gene: TRBV2
d_gene: TRBD2
CDR3nt: TGTGCCAGCAGTGATAATAGCGGGTGGGGTATTGGCACAGATACGCAGTATTTT
CDR3aa: CASSDNSGWGIGTDTQYF

j_gene: TRBJ1-6
abundance: -
v_gene: TRBV25-1
d_gene: TRBD1
CDR3nt: TGTGCCAGCAGTGTGACAGGGTACTATAATTCACCCCTCCACTTT
CDR3aa: CASSVTGYYNSPLHF

j_gene: TRBJ2-7
abundance: -
v_gene: TRBV7-2
d_gene: -
CDR3nt: TGTGCCAGCAGCTCCCAGGGGTCCTACGAGCAGTACTTC
CDR3aa: CASSSQGSYEQYF

j_gene: TRBJ2-7
abundance: -
v_gene: TRBV18
d_gene: TRBD1
CDR3nt: TGTGCCAGCTCCTCTCGGGACAGTAGCTCCTACGAGCAGTACTTC
CDR3aa: CASSSRDSSSYEQYF

j_gene: TRBJ2-5
abundance: -
v_gene: TRBV6-4
d_gene: -
CDR3nt: TGTGCCAGCAGCGCCTTCGAGGGTAGTGAGACCCAGTACTTC
CDR3aa: CASSAFEGSETQYF

j_gene: TRBJ2-5
abundance: few
v_gene: TRBV7-2
d_gene: TRBD2
CDR3nt: TGTGCCAGCAGGCCGACTAGCGGCCAAGAGACCCAGTACTTC
CDR3aa: CASRPTSGQETQYF

j_gene: TRBJ1-5
abundance: once
v_gene: TRBV6-1
d_gene: -
CDR3nt: TGTGCCAGCAGTGAAGTTAACAGGCAACCCCAGCATTTT
CDR3aa: CASSEVNRQPQHF

j_gene: TRBJ1-2
abundance: -
v_gene: TRBV7-2
d_gene: -
CDR3nt: TGTGCCAGCAGCTTAGTTGGAGGTACCGAGGTATTCTACACCTTC
CDR3aa: CASSLVGGTEVFYTF

j_gene: TRBJ2-7
abundance: -
v_gene: TRBV6-1
d_gene: TRBD2
CDR3nt: TGTGCCACCTCCTGGGGGGCAGCGGGGGGCGACGAGCAGTACTTC
CDR3aa: CATSWGAAGGDEQYF

j_gene: TRBJ2-2
abundance: once
v_gene: TRBV7-9
d_gene: -
CDR3nt: TGTGCCAGCAGCCTTTCCACCGGGGAGCTGTTTTTT
CDR3aa: CASSLSTGELFF